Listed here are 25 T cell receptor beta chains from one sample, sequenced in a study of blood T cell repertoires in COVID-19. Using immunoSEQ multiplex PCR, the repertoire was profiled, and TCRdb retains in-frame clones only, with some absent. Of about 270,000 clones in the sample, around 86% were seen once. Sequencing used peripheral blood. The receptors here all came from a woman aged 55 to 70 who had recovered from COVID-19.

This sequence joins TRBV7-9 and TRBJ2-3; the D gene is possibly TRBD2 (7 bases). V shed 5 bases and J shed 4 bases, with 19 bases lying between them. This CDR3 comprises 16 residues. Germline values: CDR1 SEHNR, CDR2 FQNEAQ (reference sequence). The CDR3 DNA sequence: TGTGCCAGCAGCCTATTAGGGGGGGATGGGGCAGATACGCAGTATTTT. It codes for CASSLLGGDGADTQYF.

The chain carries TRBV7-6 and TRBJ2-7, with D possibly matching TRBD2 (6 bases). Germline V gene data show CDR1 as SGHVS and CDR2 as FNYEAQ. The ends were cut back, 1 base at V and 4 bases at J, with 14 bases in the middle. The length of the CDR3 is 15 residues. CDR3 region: CASSLDAFRGYEQYF. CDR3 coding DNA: TGTGCCAGCAGCTTAGATGCGTTCCGGGGGTACGAGCAGTACTTC.

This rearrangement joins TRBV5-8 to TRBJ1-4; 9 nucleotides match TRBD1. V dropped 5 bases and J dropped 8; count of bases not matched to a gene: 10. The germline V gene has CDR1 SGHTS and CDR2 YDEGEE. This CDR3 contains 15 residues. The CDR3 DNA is TGTGCCAGCAGAACATCGGGACAGGGTTACGAAAAACTGTTTTTT. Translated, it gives CASRTSGQGYEKLFF. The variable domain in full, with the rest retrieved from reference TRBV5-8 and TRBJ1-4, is EAGVTQSPTHLIKTRGQQATLRCSPISGHTSVYWYQQALGLGLQFLLWYDEGEERNRGNFPPRFSGRQFPNYSSELNVNALELEDSALYLCASRTSGQGYEKLFFGSGTQLSVL.

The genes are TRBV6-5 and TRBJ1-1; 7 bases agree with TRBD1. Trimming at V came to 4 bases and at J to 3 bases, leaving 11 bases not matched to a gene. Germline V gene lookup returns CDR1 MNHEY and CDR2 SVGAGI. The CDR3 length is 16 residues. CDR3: CASSWLGGASDTEAFF. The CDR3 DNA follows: TGTGCCAGCAGTTGGCTAGGGGGCGCCTCGGACACTGAAGCTTTCTTT.

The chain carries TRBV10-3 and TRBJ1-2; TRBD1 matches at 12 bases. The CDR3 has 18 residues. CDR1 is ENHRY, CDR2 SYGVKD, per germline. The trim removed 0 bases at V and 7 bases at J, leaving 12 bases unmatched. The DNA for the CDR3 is TGTGCCATCAGTGAGTCCTTCGGGACAGGGGGCCCTCGGTCTGGCTACACCTTC. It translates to CAISESFGTGGPRSGYTF.

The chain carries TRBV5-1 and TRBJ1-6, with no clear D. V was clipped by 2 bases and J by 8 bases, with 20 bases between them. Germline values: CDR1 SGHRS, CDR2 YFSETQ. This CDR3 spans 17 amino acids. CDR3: CASSLGSAQPRDSPLHF. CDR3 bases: TGCGCCAGCAGCTTAGGCAGCGCTCAGCCGAGAGATTCACCCCTCCACTTT.

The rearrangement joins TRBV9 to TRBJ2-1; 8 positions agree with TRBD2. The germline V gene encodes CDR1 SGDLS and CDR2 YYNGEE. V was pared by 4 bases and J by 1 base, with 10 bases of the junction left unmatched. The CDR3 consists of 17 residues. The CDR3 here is CASSLRLATQSYNEQFF. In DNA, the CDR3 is TGTGCCAGCAGCCTCCGACTAGCGACGCAATCCTACAATGAGCAGTTCTTC. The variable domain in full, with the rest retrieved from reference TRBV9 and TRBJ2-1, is DSGVTQTPKHLITATGQRVTLRCSPRSGDLSVYWYQQSLDQGLQFLIQYYNGEERAKGNILERFSAQQFPDLHSELNLSSLELGDSALYFCASSLRLATQSYNEQFFGPGTRLTVL.

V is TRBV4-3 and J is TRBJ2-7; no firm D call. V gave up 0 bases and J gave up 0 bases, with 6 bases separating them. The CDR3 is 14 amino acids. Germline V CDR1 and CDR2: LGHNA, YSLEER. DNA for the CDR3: TGCGCCAGCAGCCAAGACCACAACTCCTACGAGCAGTACTTC. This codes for CASSQDHNSYEQYF.

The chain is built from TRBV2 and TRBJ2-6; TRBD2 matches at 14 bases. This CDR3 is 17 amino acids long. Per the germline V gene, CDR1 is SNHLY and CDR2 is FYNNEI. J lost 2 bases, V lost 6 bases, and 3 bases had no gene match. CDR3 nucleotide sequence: TGTGCCAGCAGCGTGACTAGCGGGGGGGCTGGGGCCAACGTCCTGACTTTC. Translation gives CASSVTSGGAGANVLTF.

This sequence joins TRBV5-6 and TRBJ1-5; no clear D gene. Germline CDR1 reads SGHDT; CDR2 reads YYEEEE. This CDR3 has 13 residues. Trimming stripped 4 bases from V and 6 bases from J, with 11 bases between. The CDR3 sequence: CASSREGFQPQHF. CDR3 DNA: TGTGCCAGCAGCCGCGAGGGATTTCAGCCCCAGCATTTT.

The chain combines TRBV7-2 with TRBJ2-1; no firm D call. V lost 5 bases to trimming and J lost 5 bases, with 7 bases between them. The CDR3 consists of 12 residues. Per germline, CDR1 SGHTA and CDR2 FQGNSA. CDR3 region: CASSPNNNEQFF. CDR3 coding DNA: TGTGCCAGCAGCCCCAACAACAATGAGCAGTTCTTC. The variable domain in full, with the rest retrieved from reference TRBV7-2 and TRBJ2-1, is GAGVSQSPSNKVTEKGKDVELRCDPISGHTALYWYRQSLGQGLEFLIYFQGNSAPDKSGLPSDRFSAERTGGSVSTLTIQRTQQEDSAVYLCASSPNNNEQFFGPGTRLTVL.

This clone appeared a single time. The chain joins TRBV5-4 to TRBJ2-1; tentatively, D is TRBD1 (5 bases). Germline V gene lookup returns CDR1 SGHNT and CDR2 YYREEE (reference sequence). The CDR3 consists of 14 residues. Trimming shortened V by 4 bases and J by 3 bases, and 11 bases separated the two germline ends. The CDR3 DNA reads TGTGCCAGCAGCCCCGACAGAAACTACAATGAGCAGTTCTTC. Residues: CASSPDRNYNEQFF.

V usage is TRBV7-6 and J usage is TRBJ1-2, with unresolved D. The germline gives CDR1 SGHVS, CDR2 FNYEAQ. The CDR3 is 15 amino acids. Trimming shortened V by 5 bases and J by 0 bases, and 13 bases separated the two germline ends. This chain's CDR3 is CASSPGARPNYGYTF. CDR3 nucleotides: TGTGCCAGCAGCCCAGGTGCCAGACCTAACTATGGCTACACCTTC. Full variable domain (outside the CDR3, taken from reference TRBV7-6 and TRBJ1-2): GAGVSQSPRYKVTKRGQDVALRCDPISGHVSLYWYRQALGQGPEFLTYFNYEAQQDKSGLPNDRFSAERPEGSISTLTIQRTEQRDSAMYRCASSPGARPNYGYTFGSGTRLTVV.

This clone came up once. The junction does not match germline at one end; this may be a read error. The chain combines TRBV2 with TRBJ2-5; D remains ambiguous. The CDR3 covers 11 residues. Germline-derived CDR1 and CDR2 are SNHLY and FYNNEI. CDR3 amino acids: CASREERDQYF. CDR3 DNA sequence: TGTGCCAGCAGGGAAGAGCGTGACCAGTACTTC.

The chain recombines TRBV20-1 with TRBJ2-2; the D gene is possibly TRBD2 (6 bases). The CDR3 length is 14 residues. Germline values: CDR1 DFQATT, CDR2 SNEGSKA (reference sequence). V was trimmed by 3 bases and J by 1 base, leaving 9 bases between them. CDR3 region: CSASSGLNTGELFF. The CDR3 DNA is TGCAGTGCTAGTAGCGGACTGAACACCGGGGAGCTGTTTTTT.

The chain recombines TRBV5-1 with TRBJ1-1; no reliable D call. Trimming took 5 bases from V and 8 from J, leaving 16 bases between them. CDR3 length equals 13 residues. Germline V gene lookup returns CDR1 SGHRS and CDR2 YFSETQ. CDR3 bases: TGCGCCAGCAGTTACATACAGAGCTCCGAAGCTTTCTTT. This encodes CASSYIQSSEAFF.

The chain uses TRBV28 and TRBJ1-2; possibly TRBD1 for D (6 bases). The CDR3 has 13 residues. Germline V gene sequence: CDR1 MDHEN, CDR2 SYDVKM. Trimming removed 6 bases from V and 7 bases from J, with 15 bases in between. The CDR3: CASRMQGLGGYTF. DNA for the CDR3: TGTGCCAGCAGGATGCAGGGGCTGGGTGGCTACACCTTC.

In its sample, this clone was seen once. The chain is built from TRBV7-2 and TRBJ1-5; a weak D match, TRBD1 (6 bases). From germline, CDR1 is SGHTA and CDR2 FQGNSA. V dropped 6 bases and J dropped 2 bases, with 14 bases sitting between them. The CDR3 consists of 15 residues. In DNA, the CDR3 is TGTGCCAGCAGACTAGGGGGGGAGGGCAATCAGCCCCAGCATTTT. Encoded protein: CASRLGGEGNQPQHF.

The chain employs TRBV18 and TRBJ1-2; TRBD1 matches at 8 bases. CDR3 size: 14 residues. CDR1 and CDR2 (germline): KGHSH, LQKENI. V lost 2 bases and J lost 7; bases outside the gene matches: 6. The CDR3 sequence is CASSPDRGDRGYTF. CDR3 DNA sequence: TGTGCCAGCTCACCAGACAGGGGCGATCGTGGCTACACCTTC.

This CDR3 reads CASTDSYTDTQYF. The CDR3 DNA reads TGTGCCAGCACGGACAGCTACACAGATACGCAGTATTTT. The chain is built from TRBV25-1 and TRBJ2-3, with D possibly being TRBD1 (6 bases). The CDR3 has 13 residues. V was clipped by 7 bases and J by 2 bases, with 10 bases between them. The germline V gene encodes CDR1 MGHDK and CDR2 SYGVNS.

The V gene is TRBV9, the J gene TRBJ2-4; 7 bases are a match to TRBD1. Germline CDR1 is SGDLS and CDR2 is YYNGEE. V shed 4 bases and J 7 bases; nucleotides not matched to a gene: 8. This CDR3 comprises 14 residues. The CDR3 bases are TGTGCCAGCAGCCCCCGGGACAGCTTTAACATTCAGTACTTC. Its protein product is CASSPRDSFNIQYF.

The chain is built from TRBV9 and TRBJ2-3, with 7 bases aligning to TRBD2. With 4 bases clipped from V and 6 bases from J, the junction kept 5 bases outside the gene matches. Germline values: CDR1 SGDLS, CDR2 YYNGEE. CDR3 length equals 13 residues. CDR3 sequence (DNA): TGTGCCAGCAGCCCTCGGGGGGAGGATACGCAGTATTTT. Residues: CASSPRGEDTQYF.

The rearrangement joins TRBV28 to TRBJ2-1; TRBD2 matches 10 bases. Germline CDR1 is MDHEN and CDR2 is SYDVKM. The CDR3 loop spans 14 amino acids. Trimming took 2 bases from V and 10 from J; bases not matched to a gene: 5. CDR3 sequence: CASSLLAGDYEQFF. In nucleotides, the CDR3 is TGTGCCAGCAGTTTACTAGCGGGGGATTACGAGCAGTTCTTC.

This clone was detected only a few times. The chain's CDR3 is CASRKGQGRYEQYF. The CDR3 nucleotides are TGTGCCAGCAGGAAGGGACAGGGTCGATACGAGCAGTACTTC. V gene TRBV27 combines with J gene TRBJ2-7, with 9 bases fitting TRBD1. This CDR3 spans 14 amino acids. Germline CDR1 MNHEY, CDR2 SMNVEV (reference sequence). V lost 6 bases, J lost 4 bases, and 7 bases stayed unmatched.

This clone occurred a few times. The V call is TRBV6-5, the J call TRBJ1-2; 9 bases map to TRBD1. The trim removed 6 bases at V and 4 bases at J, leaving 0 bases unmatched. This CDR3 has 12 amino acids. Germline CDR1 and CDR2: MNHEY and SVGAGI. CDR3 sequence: CASRTGGYGYTF. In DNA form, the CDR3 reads TGTGCCAGCAGGACAGGGGGCTATGGCTACACCTTC.